This T cell receptor (beta chain) was sequenced for a study of radiotherapy plus CTLA-4 blockade in lung cancer. The table came from immunoSEQ multiplex PCR; TCRdb's copy has only in-frame clones and leaves some out. The sample holds roughly 66,000 clones, roughly four fifths seen once. Trimming shortened V by 1 base and J by 5 bases, and 14 bases separated the two germline ends. Germline values: CDR1 KGHSH, CDR2 LQKENI. This CDR3 spans 15 amino acids. Sample: peripheral blood, taken from a patient treated with radiotherapy plus ipilimumab. The sequence derives from a human donor with non-small cell lung cancer who had a partial response to radiotherapy plus ipilimumab. The chain links TRBV18 to TRBJ1-2, with a tentative D call TRBD1 (5 bases). For the CDR3, the DNA is TGTGCCAGCTCACCACGGCCCTCAGACAGTTATGGCTACACCTTC. Protein sequence: CASSPRPSDSYGYTF. The variable domain in full, completed from reference TRBV18 and TRBJ1-2, reads NAGVMQNPRHLVRRRGQEARLRCSPMKGHSHVYWYRQLPEEGLKFMVYLQKENIIDESGMPKERFSAEFPKEGPSILRIQQVVRGDSAAYFCASSPRPSDSYGYTFGSGTRLTVV.